One and the same sample provided the 15 T cell receptor beta chains below, sequenced in a study of Graves' ophthalmopathy and Graves' hyperthyroidism. Amplification from RNA transcripts yielded the TCR beta CDR3 regions. Second-round multiplex PCR came after first-round RT-PCR with HTBI primers. In TCRdb, the multiplex PCR reads were re-called with MiXCR into one record per CDR3 protein. This table holds about 600,000 distinct CDR3 sequences, about two fifths found once. Sequencing used peripheral blood or thyroid tissue (not recorded which). Receptor source: an adult man with Graves' hyperthyroidism.

This clonotype was picked up many times. This chain uses TRBV20-1 with TRBJ1-4, with 9 bases lining up with TRBD1. CDR3 length equals 13 residues. The V and J ends lost 4 bases and 7 bases, in that order; junction bases with no gene match: 4. Germline CDR1 is DFQATT and CDR2 is SNEGSKA (reference sequence). CDR3 region: CSATDRGTEKLFF. The DNA for the CDR3 is TGCAGTGCTACGGACAGGGGTACTGAAAAACTGTTTTTT.

The V call is TRBV2, the J call TRBJ2-3; D gene uncertain. This CDR3 is built from 13 residues. With 6 bases removed from V and 2 bases from J, the gap between germline ends came to 9 bases. Germline values: CDR1 SNHLY, CDR2 FYNNEI. For the CDR3, the DNA is TGTGCCAGCAGGGGTACAGTCACAGATACGCAGTATTTT. It codes for CASRGTVTDTQYF.

CDR3 region: CSVSRGEAFF. The CDR3 region has the DNA TGCAGCGTTAGCCGGGGCGAAGCTTTCTTT. The J gene is TRBJ1-1, the V gene TRBV29-1, with D perhaps matching TRBD1 (5 bases). This CDR3 spans 10 amino acids. V was shortened by 5 bases and J by 8 bases, with 9 bases between the two germline ends. Germline V gene data show CDR1 as SQVTM and CDR2 as ANQGSEA.

This clonotype was counted once. V is TRBV15 and J is TRBJ2-7; 9 positions agree with TRBD1. This CDR3 is 13 amino acids long. V shed 5 bases, J shed 6 bases, and the junction held 5 bases outside the gene matches. Germline V gene data show CDR1 as LNHNV and CDR2 as YYDKDF (reference sequence). The CDR3 nucleotides read TGTGCCACCAGCTCAGACAGGGGGACCGAGCAGTACTTC. It codes for CATSSDRGTEQYF.

This clonotype came up many times. The genes are TRBV7-6 and TRBJ1-1; TRBD1 matches 8 bases. Trimming took 6 bases from V and 3 from J; bases not matched to a gene: 3. Germline-derived CDR1 and CDR2 are SGHVS and FNYEAQ. This CDR3 comprises 13 residues. Here the CDR3 reads CASSNRGDTEAFF. In DNA form, the CDR3 reads TGTGCCAGCAGTAACAGGGGGGACACTGAAGCTTTCTTT.

This chain links TRBV20-1 with TRBJ1-4, with D possibly being TRBD1 (5 bases). V lost 2 bases and J 8 bases, leaving 9 bases between the germline ends. Germline lookup yields CDR1 DFQATT and CDR2 SNEGSKA (reference sequence). The CDR3 consists of 12 residues. This CDR3 reads CSARLGREKLFF. The CDR3 bases are TGCAGTGCTAGATTGGGACGGGAAAAACTGTTTTTT.

This clonotype came up a few times. J is TRBJ1-5 and V is TRBV10-3; 7 bases align to TRBD1. V shed 5 bases, J shed 0 bases, and the junction held 1 base outside the gene matches. Germline CDR1 is ENHRY and CDR2 is SYGVKD. The CDR3 spans 14 residues. CDR3 sequence (DNA): TGTGCCATCAGTAACAGGGGTAGCAATCAGCCCCAGCATTTT. Residues: CAISNRGSNQPQHF.

This clonotype was seen more than once but under ten times. A much larger clone sits a single nucleotide away, making a read error possible. This chain links TRBV7-8 with TRBJ2-5, with 7 bases matching TRBD2. V dropped 1 base and J dropped 7; count of bases not matched to a gene: 12. The CDR3 runs to 16 residues. Germline V gene data show CDR1 as SGHVS and CDR2 as FQNEAQ. The CDR3: CASSLEPAGMGGTQYF. As DNA, the CDR3 is TGTGCCAGCAGCTTAGAACCAGCGGGGATGGGAGGGACCCAGTACTTC.

The rearrangement uses TRBV10-3 and TRBJ2-1; the D is unclear. The CDR3 runs to 15 residues. The germline V and J ends were trimmed by 8 bases and 2 bases, with 16 bases remaining between them. In germline, CDR1 is ENHRY, CDR2 SYGVKD. The CDR3 sequence is CAISSVRVPYNEQFF. The CDR3 nucleotides read TGTGCCATCTCTTCAGTTCGGGTCCCCTACAATGAGCAGTTCTTC.

This clonotype was detected ten times or more. The chain recombines TRBV12-3 or TRBV12-4 with TRBJ1-3; D is undetermined. Trimming took off 3 bases at V and 0 bases at J, with 12 bases between the two ends. CDR3 length: 16 amino acids. CDR3 sequence reads: CASSLVPLGSGNTIYF. The CDR3 nucleotides are TGTGCCAGCAGTTTGGTTCCATTGGGCTCTGGAAACACCATATATTTT.

This clonotype occurred many times. This chain's CDR3 is CASSLQGFGYTF. The DNA for the CDR3 is TGTGCCAGCAGTTTACAGGGATTTGGCTACACCTTC. This chain uses TRBV12-3 or TRBV12-4 with TRBJ1-2; the D gene is possibly TRBD1 (5 bases). The CDR3 contains 12 residues. Trimming cost V 2 bases and J 7 bases, with 8 bases left between them.

The V gene is TRBV7-7, the J gene TRBJ2-7; the D gene is possibly TRBD2 (6 bases). Germline CDR1 reads SSHAT; CDR2 reads FNYEAQ (reference sequence). The CDR3 is 14 amino acids. CDR3: CAGSLQLAVDEQYF. The CDR3 nucleotides are TGTGCTGGCAGCTTACAACTAGCTGTCGACGAGCAGTACTTC. Drawing the rest from reference TRBV7-7 and TRBJ2-7, the complete variable domain is GAGVSQSPRYKVTKRGQDVTLRCDPISSHATLYWYQQALGQGPEFLTYFNYEAQPDKSGLPSDRFSAERPEGSISTLTIQRTEQRDSAMYRCAGSLQLAVDEQYFGPGTRLTVT.

The CDR3 bases are TGTGCTAGTGGTACAAACCTAGGGGTTTCGACCGGGGAGCTGTTTTTT. Translating it yields CASGTNLGVSTGELFF. V usage is TRBV12-5 and J usage is TRBJ2-2, with D possibly TRBD1 on 5 matching bases. The CDR3 contains 16 residues. Germline V gene data show CDR1 as LGHNT and CDR2 as FRNRAP. V was cut by 5 bases and J by 5 bases, with 18 bases left in between.

This clonotype was detected only a few times. CDR3 DNA sequence: TGTGCCAGTAGTAACCCCCGCAGCAGATTCTATGGCTACACCTTC. This translates into CASSNPRSRFYGYTF. The chain is built from TRBV19 and TRBJ1-2; D gene unclear. The CDR3 is 15 residues long. Germline loops: CDR1 LNHDA, CDR2 SQIVND (reference sequence). The ends were cut back, 4 bases at V and 4 bases at J, with 16 bases in the middle.

The chain links TRBV19 to TRBJ2-5; tentatively, D is TRBD2 (6 bases). Per the germline V gene, CDR1 is LNHDA and CDR2 is SQIVND (reference sequence). Between the trimmed V and J ends, which lost 1 base and 5 bases, there was a span of 14 bases. This CDR3 spans 15 amino acids. CDR3 DNA sequence: TGTGCCAGTAGTATAGGGGACTCTTTAGGGGAGACCCAGTACTTC. Translated: CASSIGDSLGETQYF.